This T cell receptor (beta chain) derives from a study of cytotoxic CD8 clonotypes in ibrutinib-treated CLL. Study at large: For this cohort, patients were about a dozen relapsed/refractory and under 16 treatment-naive, while 17 were IGHV unmutated. Patients gave response samples after a median approximately 11 months of treatment, range 6 to 36. Study-level results: Ibrutinib response saw clonality rise, and progression saw it return toward baseline. Clonality measured at baseline exceeded age-matched healthy donors, tracking circulating CD8+ T-cell counts.

The CDR3 runs to 15 residues. V was shortened by 4 bases and J by 0 bases, with 10 bases between the two germline ends. Germline lookup yields CDR1 MDHEN and CDR2 SYDVKM. Notes on this clone: Its target is not known.

Here immunoSEQ multiplex PCR was the method, and the copy in TCRdb shows in-frame clones only, minus some. Altogether 30,000 to 50,000 clones are present, around 63% being singletons, with the ten largest covering roughly 6.9%. This TCR derives from a human donor with chronic lymphocytic leukemia. This specimen was PBMCs, taken at disease progression, from a patient treated with ibrutinib. The chain links TRBV28 to TRBJ1-5, with D possibly matching TRBD1 (5 bases). The chain's CDR3 is CASSYDSYSNQPQHF. The CDR3 nucleotides read TGTGCCAGCAGTTACGACAGTTATAGCAATCAGCCCCAGCATTTT.